A few counts support the clone carrying this T cell receptor (beta chain). What it binds is unknown. These data are taken from a study of blood T cells in healthy people across ages. Points from the study as a whole: TCR beta diversity per million T cells fell roughly linearly with age. TCR beta diversity tracked closely with naive T cell percentage. Naive CD4+ cell counts and diversity both ran higher in long-lived than in aged donors.

Using a J-beta primer mix together with a sample-barcoded 5' primer, a second PCR was run for about 7 to 12 cycles. TCRdb independently ran MiXCR on the 5' RACE reads; one entry per CDR3 protein. The sample records hundreds of thousands of distinct CDR3 sequences, 36% being singletons. PBMCs numbering at least 6.5 million were isolated per sample. This CDR3 has 12 residues. Germline CDR1 is SQVTM and CDR2 is ANQGSEA. The V and J genes are TRBV29-1 and TRBJ2-1; D unresolved. The J call may not be correct, given that the DNA end is closer to TRBJ2-7. The sequence was collected from a young man in good health. Sequencing was done on a sample of blood. CDR3 nucleotides: TGCAGCGTTGGGAGACTGTACAATGAGCAGTACTTC. Protein: CSVGRLYNEQYF.